This T cell receptor beta chain comes out of a study of blood T cell repertoires in COVID-19. The overall study: Both acute and convalescent COVID-19 samples were obtained from the United States, Italy and Spain. In each case, the material was cDNA or gDNA derived from T cells, B-cell-depleted T cells, or PBMCs.

There are 15 residues in the CDR3. V lost 2 bases, J lost 4 bases, and 12 bases lay in between. The germline V gene encodes CDR1 LNHDA and CDR2 SQIVND (reference sequence). In the study's own analysis: Reference gene primer amplification yielded estimated nucleated cell counts. Assay used: immunoSEQ multiplex PCR; TCRdb lists only in-frame clones, some missing. V and J calls and clone size come straight from that table; D and trimming were deduced from the DNA. The repertoire holds about 140,000 clones, with 85% as singletons. Sequencing was performed on peripheral blood. The clonotype comes from a man aged 50 or older with acute or convalescent COVID-19. The rearrangement links TRBV19 to TRBJ1-5; D remains unclear. CDR3 loop: CASSILERPNQPQHF. The CDR3 DNA reads as TGTGCCAGTAGTATATTGGAGCGTCCTAATCAGCCCCAGCATTTT.